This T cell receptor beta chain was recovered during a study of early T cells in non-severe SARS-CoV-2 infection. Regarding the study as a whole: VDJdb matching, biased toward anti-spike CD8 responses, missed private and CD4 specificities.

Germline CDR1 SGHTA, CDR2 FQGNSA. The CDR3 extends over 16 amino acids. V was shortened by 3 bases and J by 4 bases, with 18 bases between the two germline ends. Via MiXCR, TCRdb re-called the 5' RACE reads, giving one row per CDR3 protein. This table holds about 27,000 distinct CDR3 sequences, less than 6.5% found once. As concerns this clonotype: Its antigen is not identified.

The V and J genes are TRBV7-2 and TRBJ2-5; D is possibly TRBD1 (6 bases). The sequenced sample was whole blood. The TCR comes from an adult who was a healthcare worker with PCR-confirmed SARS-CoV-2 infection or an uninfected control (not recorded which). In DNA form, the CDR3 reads TGTGCCAGCAGCTTTTTGAAACACAGGGAACTAGAGACCCAGTACTTC. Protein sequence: CASSFLKHRELETQYF.